What follows is one T cell receptor (beta chain) and its context. Its matching antigen is unknown. This sample is drawn from a study of blood T cells in healthy people across ages. Whole-study findings and limits: Both higher diversity and more naive CD4+ cells marked long-lived donors when set against aged donors.

PCR was performed a second time for about 7 to 11 cycles using a sample-barcoded 5' primer and a J-beta primer mix. MiXCR was run by TCRdb on the 5' RACE reads, yielding one entry per CDR3 protein. This sample has under 2 million distinct CDR3 sequences, with around 36% found just once. Sequences were obtained from blood. The sequence was obtained from a woman in her 30s in good health.

This CDR3 reads CASSVGLGNEQYF. In DNA, the CDR3 is TGTGCCAGCAGCGTAGGTCTAGGCAACGAGCAGTACTTC. The V call is TRBV9, the J call TRBJ2-7; D uncertain. CDR3 length: 13 amino acids. V shed 0 bases and J shed 5 bases, with 9 bases lying between them. Germline V gene lookup returns CDR1 SGDLS and CDR2 YYNGEE.